A selection of T cell receptor beta chains follows, all from one sample in a study of human T cells and chemical hapten exposure. TCRdb re-called the RACE reads with MiXCR, one entry per CDR3 protein. In the table there are about 97,000 distinct CDR3 sequences, less than 35% of which are singletons. The sequencing here drew on whole blood, taken in connection with sensitization to the hapten diphenylcyclopropenone (DPC). These receptors were taken from a man in his forties with alopecia areata. Some clones in this sample may be carry-over from other donors' samples. The CDR3 runs from the conserved cysteine through the conserved F or W. Each record gives: D gene, clone size, J gene, V gene, CDR3 DNA, CDR3 protein. D genes are given only for firm matches. Where a row states a size, it is once, few, many or the class of an expanded clone; other rows omit it.

-,few,TRBJ2-5,TRBV14,TGTGCCAGCAGCCAAGATAAGTCCTCGACCCAGTACTTC,CASSQDKSSTQYF
TRBD1,few,TRBJ1-3,TRBV4-2,TGTGCCAGCAGCCTCGGGACAGGGCCTGGAAACACCATATATTTT,CASSLGTGPGNTIYF
-,few,TRBJ2-1,TRBV20-1,TGCAGTGCTAGAGATATGCTGAGGGGTTACAATGAGCAGTTCTTC,CSARDMLRGYNEQFF
TRBD2,-,TRBJ2-3,TRBV20-1,TGCAGTGCTAGAGTCCAAGCGGGGAACACAGATACGCAGTATTTT,CSARVQAGNTDTQYF
TRBD1,few,TRBJ2-3,TRBV25-1,TGTGCCAGCAGTGAACCAGGGGGACCATTGCAGTATTTT,CASSEPGGPLQYF
TRBD1,-,TRBJ1-6,TRBV6-1,TGTGCCAGCAGTGGAGGGACAGGGAATTCACCCCTCCACTTT,CASSGGTGNSPLHF
-,few,TRBJ1-1,TRBV6-2/TRBV6-3,TGTGCCAGCAGTTACTCTTGGGAGGGGGCTGAAGCTTTCTTT,CASSYSWEGAEAFF
TRBD1,few,TRBJ1-3,TRBV20-1,TGCAGTGCCGGAGCTCGACAGGGCTCTGGAAACACCATATATTTT,CSAGARQGSGNTIYF
TRBD1,-,TRBJ1-3,TRBV28,TGTGCCAGCAATTCCGGGACAGTATTAAACACCATATATTTT,CASNSGTVLNTIYF
TRBD1,-,TRBJ2-7,TRBV12-3/TRBV12-4,TGTGCCAGCAGTTTGGGACAGAGCGAGCAGTACTTC,CASSLGQSEQYF
-,-,TRBJ1-2,TRBV5-1,TGCGCCAGCAGGACAGGAGCTAACTATGGCTACACCTTC,CASRTGANYGYTF
TRBD1,-,TRBJ1-1,TRBV5-1,TGCGCCAGCATGCCCGGGACAGGGGAGCCGAACACTGAAGCTTTCTTT,CASMPGTGEPNTEAFF
-,-,TRBJ1-1,TRBV5-5,TGTGCCAGCAGCTTAGACACTGAAGCTTTCTTT,CASSLDTEAFF
-,-,TRBJ2-3,TRBV29-1,TGCAGCGTCACGGATAGCGGCACAGATACGCAGTATTTT,CSVTDSGTDTQYF
-,-,TRBJ1-5,TRBV5-1,TGCGCCAGCAGCGTCGGACCAAATCAGCCCCAGCATTTT,CASSVGPNQPQHF
-,few,TRBJ2-6,TRBV12-3/TRBV12-4,TGTGCCAGCAGGACAAGCTCTGGGGCCAACGTCCTGACTTTC,CASRTSSGANVLTF
-,-,TRBJ2-1,TRBV24-1,TGTGCCACCAGTGATCAGGACAATTACTACAATGAGCAGTTCTTC,CATSDQDNYYNEQFF
-,-,TRBJ1-1,TRBV18,TGTGCCAGCTCACCACCGGTGGGGTCCACTGAAGCTTTCTTT,CASSPPVGSTEAFF
-,many,TRBJ1-1,TRBV5-1,TGCGCCAGCAGCTTACCGCCGTGGGCTGAAGCTTTCTTT,CASSLPPWAEAFF
-,-,TRBJ2-3,TRBV10-3,TGTGCCATCAGGGTTACAGGGACGATCACAGATACGCAGTATTTT,CAIRVTGTITDTQYF
TRBD2,-,TRBJ2-7,TRBV20-1,TGCAGTGCTTTTCCCCCGGGACTAGCGGGAGGGGGGGAGCAGTACTTC,CSAFPPGLAGGGEQYF
TRBD2,few,TRBJ2-1,TRBV15,TGTGCCACCAGCACGCCCCTGACTAGCCTCAATGAGCAGTTCTTC,CATSTPLTSLNEQFF
-,few,TRBJ1-5,TRBV6-5,TGTGCCAGCAGCCCGCGAGGAACAGTGTTTGTTCCGCGGCCCCAGCATTTT,CASSPRGTVFVPRPQHF
TRBD2,-,TRBJ2-1,TRBV20-1,TGCAGTGCCCTAGAGCCTAGCGGGAACATGGATGAGCAGTTCTTC,CSALEPSGNMDEQFF
TRBD1,few,TRBJ1-5,TRBV6-2/TRBV6-3,TGTGCCAGCAGCAGAGGGACAGGGACGAGCAATCAGCCCCAGCATTTT,CASSRGTGTSNQPQHF
-,few,TRBJ2-2,TRBV28,TGTGCCAGCAGTTTACGGGCCGGGGAGCTGTTTTTT,CASSLRAGELFF
-,few,TRBJ1-3,TRBV5-5,TGTGCCAGCAGCTTGGTGGCTCTCTCTGGAAACACCATATATTTT,CASSLVALSGNTIYF
-,-,TRBJ2-2,TRBV11-1,TGTGCCAGCAGTCGGACAGAGGAGCTGTTTTTT,CASSRTEELFF
TRBD2,few,TRBJ2-1,TRBV20-1,TGCAGTGCTAGAGAAAGTCTGGCTAGCGGGAGAAAGAGTGAGCAGTTCTTC,CSARESLASGRKSEQFF
-,-,TRBJ2-3,TRBV20-1,TGCAGTGCCGGACGACAGCCCGGCACAGATACGCAGTATTTT,CSAGRQPGTDTQYF
TRBD1,once,TRBJ1-3,TRBV7-2,TGTGCCAGCAGCCCCCCCGACAGGGGAGGAAACACCATATATTTT,CASSPPDRGGNTIYF
-,-,TRBJ1-6,TRBV25-1,TGTGCCACCATGTTGGGAACTGATAATTCACCCCTCCACTTT,CATMLGTDNSPLHF
-,-,TRBJ1-6,TRBV12-3/TRBV12-4,TGTGCCAGCACCTCCTACGTCAATTCACCCCTCCACTTT,CASTSYVNSPLHF
TRBD2,few,TRBJ2-1,TRBV10-3,TGTGCCATCGCCGGGGCGGGAGGGATAAATGAGCAGTTCTTC,CAIAGAGGINEQFF
-,many,TRBJ2-2,TRBV12-3/TRBV12-4,TGTGCCAGCATCCAGAGCCAAGTAAACACCGGGGAGCTGTTTTTT,CASIQSQVNTGELFF
-,few,TRBJ1-4,TRBV6-5,TGTGCCAGCGGTCCCTCGTACAGCCTTAATGAAAAACTGTTTTTT,CASGPSYSLNEKLFF
TRBD2,-,TRBJ2-3,TRBV5-6,TGTGCCAGCAGCTTCGCTAGCGGGAGTCGAGATACGCAGTATTTT,CASSFASGSRDTQYF
-,few,TRBJ1-5,TRBV24-1,TGTGCCACCAGTGATTGGGCTGGCAATCAGCCCCAGCATTTT,CATSDWAGNQPQHF
TRBD2,once,TRBJ2-5,TRBV20-1,TGCAGTGCTCCCTCAGTTTCGGGAGGGGTGCAAGAGACCCAGTACTTC,CSAPSVSGGVQETQYF
-,few,TRBJ2-3,TRBV9,TGTGCCAGCAGCCTCGACTTCACAGATACGCAGTATTTT,CASSLDFTDTQYF
-,-,TRBJ2-1,TRBV11-2,TGTGCCAGCAGTCTAACGAGGGGCAGGGACAATGAGCAGTTCTTC,CASSLTRGRDNEQFF
TRBD2,-,TRBJ2-3,TRBV11-3,TGTGCCAGCAGCCGAGGGACTAGCAGCAGCACAGATACGCAGTATTTT,CASSRGTSSSTDTQYF
TRBD2,few,TRBJ2-5,TRBV5-4,TGTGCCAGCAGCTTGGAGTTACTAGCGGGATATGAGACCCAGTACTTC,CASSLELLAGYETQYF
-,few,TRBJ2-2,TRBV7-2,TGTGCCAGCAGCTTAGGAGGGGTGATCGGGGAGCTGTTTTTT,CASSLGGVIGELFF
-,few,TRBJ2-7,TRBV7-8,TGTGCTACGTCCCGGGGTGCCGGCGACGAGCAGTACTTC,CATSRGAGDEQYF
-,-,TRBJ1-2,TRBV3-1,TGTGCCAGCAGCCGACAGGACTATGGCTACACCTTC,CASSRQDYGYTF
TRBD2,-,TRBJ2-3,TRBV28,TGTGCCAGCAGTCCGCCCCGGCTAGCGGATCTTTCTAGCACAGATACGCAGTATTTT,CASSPPRLADLSSTDTQYF
TRBD1,-,TRBJ1-1,TRBV7-9,TGTGCCAGCAGCGCTGGGACAGGGAGAGGCACTGAAGCTTTCTTT,CASSAGTGRGTEAFF
-,-,TRBJ2-2,TRBV7-6,TGTGCCAGCAGCTTGGGGACTGCGAACACCGGGGAGCTGTTTTTT,CASSLGTANTGELFF
TRBD2,-,TRBJ2-1,TRBV12-3/TRBV12-4,TGTGCCAGCAGTTTACTTACGGGAGGTAAGAATGAGCAGTTCTTC,CASSLLTGGKNEQFF
-,-,TRBJ1-5,TRBV27,TGTGCCAGCAGTTTATTAGGGCAGGGCTCCAATCAGCCCCAGCATTTT,CASSLLGQGSNQPQHF
-,-,TRBJ2-7,TRBV27,TGTGCCAGCAGTCCGCAAGCCGGAGAACTCCTCGAGCAGTACTTC,CASSPQAGELLEQYF
-,many,TRBJ1-3,TRBV2,TGTGCCAGCAGTGAACAGGGGCTAAACACCATATATTTT,CASSEQGLNTIYF
-,-,TRBJ1-5,TRBV20-1,TGCAGTGCCCCCCTCCAAGATGCAATCAATCAGCCCCAGCATTTT,CSAPLQDAINQPQHF